This T cell receptor beta chain was profiled in a study of blood T cell repertoires in COVID-19. TCRdb's copy holds only in-frame clones and misses some; the assay was immunoSEQ multiplex PCR. The table has 130,000 to 150,000 clones, roughly 77% seen once. Enrolment of Seattle patients took place during active infection, and they were followed longitudinally. The CDR3 consists of 15 residues. Specimen: peripheral blood. The receptor comes from an older woman with COVID-19, enrolled during active disease. The chain combines TRBV21-1 with TRBJ1-3. TRBV21-1 is shown as a pseudogene. CDR3 sequence (DNA): TGTGCCAGCAGCAAAGGAGGACTGTCTGGAAACACCATATATTTT. Encoded protein: CASSKGGLSGNTIYF.